This is a list of T cell receptor beta chains from one sample in a study of cytomegalovirus exposure and HLA in healthy donors. TCRdb's table, derived via immunoSEQ multiplex PCR, lists solely in-frame clones and lacks some. Its table lists about 74,000 clones. The specimen was PBMCs. These receptors all stem from a female donor in good health and CMV-seropositive. Each CDR3 is given with its conserved first and last residue. A D gene is named only where the DNA matches it firmly.

D	V	J	CDR3	DNA
NA	TRBV23-1	TRBJ1-2	CASSQLGRVGYTF	TGCGCCAGCAGTCAATTGGGGAGGGTTGGCTACACCTTC
TRBD1	TRBV10-3	TRBJ2-7	CAISVQGADEQYF	TGTGCCATCAGTGTACAGGGGGCTGACGAGCAGTACTTC
NA	TRBV7-9	TRBJ2-7	CASSPGMRVIYEQYF	TGTGCCAGCAGCCCGGGGATGCGGGTGATCTACGAGCAGTACTTC
NA	TRBV4-3	TRBJ2-1	CASSQDLKQGREQFF	TGCGCCAGCAGCCAAGACCTTAAACAGGGAAGGGAGCAGTTCTTC
TRBD1	TRBV4-2	TRBJ1-5	CASSQDDPTMRQGYSNQPQHF	TGTGCCAGCAGCCAAGATGATCCCACGATGCGACAGGGGTATAGCAATCAGCCCCAGCATTTT
TRBD2	TRBV7-2	TRBJ2-3	CASSSPASGSLYTQYF	TGTGCCAGCAGCTCTCCGGCTAGCGGGAGTCTCTATACGCAGTATTTT
NA	TRBV6-5	TRBJ1-2	CASRQSGNYGYTF	TGTGCCAGCCGACAGTCTGGGAACTATGGCTACACCTTC
NA	TRBV30	TRBJ2-7	CAWSRQVGHEQYF	TGTGCCTGGAGCCGACAGGTAGGACACGAGCAGTACTTC
NA	TRBV9	TRBJ1-1	CASSVRPSTGTEAFF	TGTGCCAGCAGTGTTCGACCTTCAACGGGCACTGAAGCTTTCTTT
TRBD1	TRBV5-6	TRBJ1-4	CASSTGTGIIWEKLFF	TGTGCCAGCAGCACCGGGACAGGGATCATTTGGGAAAAACTGTTTTTT
NA	TRBV9	TRBJ2-1	CASSVGTHNEQFF	TGTGCCAGCAGCGTAGGGACACACAATGAGCAGTTCTTC
NA	TRBV28	TRBJ2-1	CASWGHPGGRVEQFF	TGTGCCAGCTGGGGACACCCGGGCGGGAGAGTTGAGCAGTTCTTC
NA	TRBV28	TRBJ2-7	CASSLRSYEQYF	TGTGCCAGCAGTTTGAGGTCCTACGAGCAGTACTTC
TRBD1	TRBV7-9	TRBJ2-3	CASSLADPGQEGGTQYF	TGTGCCAGCAGCTTAGCGGATCCGGGACAGGAGGGAGGTACGCAGTATTTT
NA	TRBV7-9	TRBJ2-3	CASSFLVRDDTQYF	TGTGCCAGCAGCTTTCTAGTGAGGGATGATACGCAGTATTTT
NA	TRBV6-1	TRBJ2-7	CASTAGHIEQYF	TGTGCCAGCACAGCGGGACACATCGAGCAGTACTTC
TRBD2	TRBV30	TRBJ2-1	CAWSGVSGSLNEQFF	TGTGCCTGGAGTGGAGTAAGCGGGAGCTTGAATGAGCAGTTCTTC
NA	TRBV7-9	TRBJ2-3	CASSRADTQYF	TGTGCCAGCAGCCGAGCGGATACGCAGTATTTT
TRBD1	TRBV30	TRBJ1-1	CAWSVQGGWDTEAFF	TGTGCCTGGAGTGTACAGGGGGGATGGGACACTGAAGCTTTCTTT
TRBD2	TRBV30	TRBJ2-3	CAWRRGGVDTQYF	TGTGCCTGGAGGCGGGGGGGCGTTGATACGCAGTATTTT
NA	TRBV13	TRBJ1-1	CASGSRGGAPEAFF	TGTGCCAGCGGGTCCCGGGGGGGCGCCCCTGAAGCTTTCTTT
NA	TRBV5-5	TRBJ1-5	CASSLVGQTNQPQHF	TGTGCCAGCAGCTTGGTAGGACAGACCAATCAGCCCCAGCATTTT
TRBD1	TRBV19	TRBJ1-2	CASSVAGGLYGYTF	TGTGCCAGTTCCGTGGCAGGGGGCTTGTATGGCTACACCTTC
NA	TRBV5-1	TRBJ2-7	CASSLGAGYEQYF	TGCGCCAGCAGCTTGGGGGCAGGTTACGAGCAGTACTTC
NA	TRBV28	TRBJ1-5	CASSPDNSNQPQHF	TGTGCCAGCAGCCCCGACAATTCCAATCAGCCCCAGCATTTT
TRBD2	TRBV9	TRBJ2-3	CASSEGLALTDTQYF	TGTGCCAGCAGCGAGGGACTAGCGCTTACAGATACGCAGTATTTT
TRBD2	TRBV5-1	TRBJ2-7	CASSLALAGGYEQYF	TGCGCCAGCAGCTTGGCGTTAGCGGGCGGCTACGAGCAGTACTTC
TRBD2	TRBV7-9	TRBJ2-1	CASSRLAGGSNEQFF	TGTGCCAGCAGCCGACTAGCGGGAGGCTCCAATGAGCAGTTCTTC
TRBD1	TRBV9	TRBJ1-1	CASSAIGQGTEAFF	TGTGCCAGCAGCGCCATTGGACAGGGCACTGAAGCTTTCTTT
NA	TRBV18	TRBJ2-2	CASPWESNTGELFF	TGTGCCAGCCCGTGGGAGTCGAACACCGGGGAGCTGTTTTTT
TRBD2	TRBV19	TRBJ2-3	CASTKGTSGTILRTDTQYF	TGTGCCAGTACCAAGGGGACTAGCGGGACGATTCTACGCACAGATACGCAGTATTTT
NA	TRBV28	TRBJ1-2	CASSLYPRGAQYGYTF	TGTGCCAGCAGTTTATACCCCCGGGGGGCTCAATATGGCTACACCTTC
TRBD2	TRBV6-1	TRBJ2-7	CASSPAGVGYEQYF	TGTGCCAGCAGTCCGGCGGGAGTAGGTTACGAGCAGTACTTC
TRBD1	TRBV10-3	TRBJ1-6	CAIQGVDNSPLHF	TGTGCCATCCAGGGGGTTGATAATTCACCCCTCCACTTT
NA	TRBV30	TRBJ1-1	CAARGVVNTEAFF	TGTGCTGCCCGCGGGGTGGTAAACACTGAAGCTTTCTTT
NA	TRBV30	TRBJ2-1	CAWVGGTYNEQFF	TGTGCCTGGGTGGGGGGAACCTACAATGAGCAGTTCTTC
TRBD1	TRBV6-6	TRBJ2-2	CASGPTGITGELFF	TGTGCCAGCGGCCCGACAGGGATCACCGGGGAGCTGTTTTTT
TRBD1	TRBV6-5	TRBJ2-7	CASRSTGFYEQYF	TGTGCCAGCAGGTCGACAGGGTTCTACGAGCAGTACTTC
NA	TRBV5-6	TRBJ1-3	CASSVDGYSGNTIYF	TGTGCCAGCAGCGTGGACGGTTACTCTGGAAACACCATATATTTT
NA	TRBV6-5	TRBJ1-1	CASSRSGVNTEAFF	TGTGCCAGCAGTAGGTCGGGGGTGAACACTGAAGCTTTCTTT
TRBD1	TRBV28	TRBJ1-4	CASRWTRGQYEKLFF	TGTGCCAGCAGATGGACTCGGGGACAGTATGAAAAACTGTTTTTT
NA	TRBV25-1	TRBJ1-6	CASRPLDSYNSPLHF	TGTGCCAGCCGCCCTCTGGACAGCTATAATTCACCCCTCCACTTT
TRBD2	TRBV11-1	TRBJ2-2	CASSAASGSEVTGELFF	TGTGCCAGCAGCGCAGCTAGCGGGAGTGAGGTCACCGGGGAGCTGTTTTTT
TRBD1	TRBV10-3	TRBJ2-2	CASTGTGNTGELFF	TGTGCCTCGACGGGGACAGGGAACACCGGGGAGCTGTTTTTT
NA	TRBV4-3	TRBJ1-1	CASRDSLPASEAFF	TGCGCAAGCCGTGACAGTCTGCCAGCTTCGGAAGCTTTCTTT
NA	TRBV5-4	TRBJ1-1	CASRRFGGGTEAFF	TGTGCCAGCAGGAGGTTTGGCGGGGGCACTGAAGCTTTCTTT
TRBD1	TRBV6-1	TRBJ2-7	CASSGFRPGTGVGQIEQYF	TGTGCCAGCAGTGGATTCCGTCCCGGGACAGGGGTGGGACAAATCGAGCAGTACTTC
NA	TRBV15	TRBJ2-2	CATSSLTGPGELFF	TGTGCCACCAGTAGTCTCACTGGGCCCGGGGAGCTGTTTTTT